Listed here are 9 T cell receptor beta chains from one sample, sequenced in a study of OX40 agonist ivuxolimab in advanced cancers. The table came from immunoSEQ multiplex PCR; TCRdb's copy has only in-frame clones and leaves some out. Here the sample spans about 20,000 clones, about 83% being singletons. Source: CD4+ or CD8+ T cells sorted from blood, taken in a trial of the OX40 agonist ivuxolimab. The receptor set was obtained from an adult with an advanced solid tumor such as melanoma, head and neck, liver or kidney cancer.

This clone has just one count. This chain joins TRBV9 and TRBJ2-1, with D unresolved. The CDR3 has 15 residues. Per germline, CDR1 SGDLS and CDR2 YYNGEE. V was pared by 0 bases and J by 6 bases, with 13 bases between. CDR3: CASSVVTSGFNEQFF. DNA of the CDR3: TGTGCCAGCAGCGTAGTTACGAGTGGGTTCAATGAGCAGTTCTTC.

This clone showed up just once. The rearrangement links TRBV30 to TRBJ2-6; 7 positions agree with TRBD1. V was pared by 0 bases and J by 6 bases, with 2 bases of the junction left unmatched. The CDR3 sequence is 14 residues long. In germline, CDR1 is GTSNPN, CDR2 SVGIG (reference sequence). This CDR3 reads CAWSVQGLANVLTF. The CDR3 bases are TGTGCCTGGAGTGTACAGGGGTTGGCCAACGTCCTGACTTTC.

V usage is TRBV27 and J usage is TRBJ1-2, with 11 nucleotides matching TRBD1. Germline lookup yields CDR1 MNHEY and CDR2 SMNVEV (reference sequence). This CDR3 is 14 amino acids long. V was pared by 4 bases and J by 4 bases, with 2 bases of the junction left unmatched. This CDR3 is CASSSGQGVYGYTF. CDR3 bases: TGTGCCAGCAGTTCGGGACAGGGGGTCTATGGCTACACCTTC.

The rearrangement links TRBV6-6 to TRBJ1-2; no definite D call. There are 13 residues in the CDR3. Germline lookup yields CDR1 MNHNY and CDR2 SVGAGI (reference sequence). Trimming stripped 2 bases from V and 4 bases from J, with 8 bases between. The CDR3 region is CASSYGGPYGYTF. Written as DNA, the CDR3 is TGTGCCAGCAGTTACGGAGGGCCCTATGGCTACACCTTC.

The chain couples TRBV6-5 to TRBJ2-1, with D possibly being TRBD1 (5 bases). With 8 bases removed from V and 9 bases from J, the gap between germline ends came to 14 bases. CDR1 and CDR2 from the germline V gene are MNHEY and SVGAGI. The CDR3 spans 12 residues. CDR3 sequence: CASGYPGIEQFF. The CDR3 coding sequence is TGTGCCAGCGGATACCCAGGGATTGAGCAGTTCTTC.

By sample share, this clone is medium-sized. The chain joins TRBV5-4 to TRBJ1-1; tentatively, D is TRBD1 (6 bases). The V gene's germline CDR1 is SGHNT and CDR2 YYREEE (reference sequence). V was trimmed by 1 base and J by 5 bases, leaving 12 bases between them. CDR3 length: 14 residues. The CDR3 DNA reads TGTGCCAGCAGCTTGAAGGGGGAGCTTACTGAAGCTTTCTTT. Its translation is CASSLKGELTEAFF.

The gene calls are TRBV27 and TRBJ1-5; D uncertain. Germline CDR1 MNHEY, CDR2 SMNVEV (reference sequence). V lost 7 bases and J lost 0, with 22 bases in between. The CDR3 spans 18 residues. As DNA, the CDR3 is TGTGCCAGCATGGTTGTCGGGTCCCCGCAAATTAGCAATCAGCCCCAGCATTTT. Its translation is CASMVVGSPQISNQPQHF.

J is TRBJ2-1 and V is TRBV4-1, with D uncertain. The germline V and J ends were trimmed by 0 bases and 8 bases, with 5 bases remaining between them. Germline assignment: CDR1 MGHRA and CDR2 YSYEKL. This CDR3 has 12 amino acids. The CDR3 here is CASSQDGDEQFF. The CDR3 DNA reads as TGCGCCAGCAGCCAAGATGGGGATGAGCAGTTCTTC.

The chain joins TRBV7-3 to TRBJ1-1; no clear D gene. Germline assignment: CDR1 SGHTA and CDR2 FQGTGA. Trimming pared 2 bases from V and 0 bases from J, leaving 7 bases between. This CDR3 region has 14 residues. DNA of the CDR3: TGTGCCAGCAGCTTACCGGGGATGAACACTGAAGCTTTCTTT. Its translation is CASSLPGMNTEAFF.